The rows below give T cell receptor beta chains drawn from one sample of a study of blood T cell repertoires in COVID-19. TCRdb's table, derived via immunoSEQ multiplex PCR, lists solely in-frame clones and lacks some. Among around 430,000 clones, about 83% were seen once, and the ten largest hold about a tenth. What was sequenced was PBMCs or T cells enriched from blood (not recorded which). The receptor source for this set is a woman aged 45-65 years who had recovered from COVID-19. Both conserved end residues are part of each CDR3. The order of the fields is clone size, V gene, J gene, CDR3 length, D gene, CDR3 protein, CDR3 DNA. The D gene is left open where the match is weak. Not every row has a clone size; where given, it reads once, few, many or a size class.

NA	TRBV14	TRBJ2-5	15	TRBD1	CASSQGDRGGRTQYF	TGTGCCAGCAGCCAAGGAGATAGAGGGGGCCGGACCCAGTACTTC
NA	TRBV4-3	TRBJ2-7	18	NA	CASSQDPAGKPSSYEQYF	TGCGCCAGCAGCCAAGATCCGGCAGGCAAGCCGTCCTCCTACGAGCAGTACTTC
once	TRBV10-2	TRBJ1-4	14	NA	CASSHRETNEKLFF	TGCGCCAGCAGTCACAGGGAGACTAATGAAAAACTGTTTTTT
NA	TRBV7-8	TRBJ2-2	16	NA	CASSLASGANTGELFF	TGTGCCAGCAGCTTAGCGTCCGGGGCGAACACCGGGGAGCTGTTTTTT
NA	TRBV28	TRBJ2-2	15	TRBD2	CATRTSGGLTGELFF	TGTGCCACCCGGACTAGCGGGGGGTTAACCGGGGAGCTGTTTTTT
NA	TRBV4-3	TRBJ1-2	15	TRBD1	CASSQRGQGPDGYTF	TGCGCCAGCAGCCAAAGGGGGCAGGGGCCAGATGGCTACACCTTC
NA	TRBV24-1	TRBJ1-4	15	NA	CATIRDSGGREKLFF	TGTGCCACCATTCGGGACTCGGGAGGTAGAGAAAAACTGTTTTTT
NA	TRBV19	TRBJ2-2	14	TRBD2	CASSIGGAAGELFF	TGTGCCAGTAGTATCGGGGGGGCGGCCGGGGAGCTGTTTTTT
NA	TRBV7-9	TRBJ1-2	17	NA	CASSLALGRREYYGYTF	TGTGCCAGCAGCTTAGCGCTGGGCAGGAGGGAGTACTATGGCTACACCTTC
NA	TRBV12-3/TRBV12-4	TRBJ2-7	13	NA	CASRGGSVAEQYF	TGTGCCAGCAGAGGAGGTAGCGTGGCCGAGCAGTACTTC
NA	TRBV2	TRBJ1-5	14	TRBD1	CASSPGQGYQPQHF	TGTGCCAGCAGTCCGGGACAGGGGTATCAGCCCCAGCATTTT
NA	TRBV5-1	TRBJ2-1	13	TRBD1	CASSLGQGYEQFF	TGCGCCAGCAGCTTGGGACAGGGATACGAGCAGTTCTTC